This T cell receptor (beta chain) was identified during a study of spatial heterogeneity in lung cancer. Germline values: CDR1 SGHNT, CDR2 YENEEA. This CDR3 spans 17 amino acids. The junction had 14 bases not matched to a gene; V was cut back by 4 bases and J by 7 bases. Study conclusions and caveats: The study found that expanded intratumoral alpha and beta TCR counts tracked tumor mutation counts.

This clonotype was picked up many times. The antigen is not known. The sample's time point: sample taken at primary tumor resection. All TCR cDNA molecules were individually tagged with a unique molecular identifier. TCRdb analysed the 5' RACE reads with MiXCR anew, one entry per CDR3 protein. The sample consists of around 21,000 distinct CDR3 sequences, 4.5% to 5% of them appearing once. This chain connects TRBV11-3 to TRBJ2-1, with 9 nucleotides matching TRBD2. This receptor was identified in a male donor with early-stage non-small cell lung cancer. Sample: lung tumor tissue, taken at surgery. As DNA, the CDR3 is TGTGCCAGCAGCTCGCAAATAGGAGCGGGAGGCACGAATGAGCAGTTCTTC. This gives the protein CASSSQIGAGGTNEQFF.